The source of this T cell receptor (beta chain) is a study of cytomegalovirus exposure and HLA in healthy donors. A note on this clone: Antigen: not known.

Broader study findings: Through in vitro validation, a few CMV-associated chains were shown to be specific for CMV antigens.

Germline CDR1 SGHVS, CDR2 FQNEAQ. Trimming took 1 base from V and 5 from J; bases not matched to a gene: 6. This CDR3 spans 15 amino acids. The PCR was carried out with 60 Vbeta primers and 13 Jbeta primers. Libraries were prepared by immunoSEQ multiplex PCR; TCRdb keeps only in-frame clonotypes and omits some of them. Among more than 90,000 clones, 75% to 85% were seen once, and the ten largest hold 2.5% to 3.5%. This receptor was identified in a woman younger than 30 in good health and CMV-seropositive. The V gene is TRBV7-8, the J gene TRBJ1-2, with 8 bases lining up with TRBD1. Sequencing was carried out using PBMCs. As DNA, the CDR3 is TGTGCCAGCAGCTTAGGGCAGGGGGCTCGGTATGGCTACACCTTC. Its translation is CASSLGQGARYGYTF.